The 13 T cell receptor beta chains below come from one sample, sequenced in a study of T cells in Graves' hyperthyroidism and ophthalmopathy. Amplification of TCR beta CDR3 regions used RNA as the template. The HTBI primer set was used in a first-round RT-PCR of the TCR CDR3. One entry per CDR3 protein, called by TCRdb with MiXCR from the multiplex PCR reads. The table shows approximately 400,000 distinct CDR3 sequences, with about 15% occurring only once. The sample comprised blood. The receptor source for this set is a woman aged 60 to 75 with Graves' hyperthyroidism.

The rearrangement uses TRBV2 and TRBJ2-7; 9 nucleotides align to TRBD1. Germline V gives CDR1 SNHLY, CDR2 FYNNEI. V was clipped by 11 bases and J by 4 bases; unmatched bases: 9. This CDR3 contains 13 residues. Here the CDR3 DNA reads TGTGCCTCGGGACAGGGTTTCGTGTACGAGCAGTACTTC. Its protein product is CASGQGFVYEQYF.

This clonotype was counted only a few times. J is TRBJ1-1 and V is TRBV7-8; TRBD1 matches 10 bases. With V trimmed by 5 bases and J by 8 bases, 5 bases remained unmatched. Germline V gene data show CDR1 as SGHVS and CDR2 as FQNEAQ. CDR3 size: 13 residues. CDR3 sequence reads: CASSPGQGMEAFF. For the CDR3, the DNA is TGTGCCAGCAGCCCGGGACAGGGGATGGAAGCTTTCTTT.

The table lists this clonotype with a few counts. The rearrangement uses TRBV7-2 and TRBJ2-7, with D perhaps matching TRBD2 (6 bases). This CDR3 contains 15 residues. Per germline, CDR1 SGHTA and CDR2 FQGNSA. V was shortened by 0 bases and J by 3 bases, with 12 bases between the two germline ends. CDR3 amino acids: CASSLAGIADYEQYF. CDR3 nucleotides: TGTGCCAGCAGCTTAGCTGGTATAGCGGACTACGAGCAGTACTTC.

This chain joins TRBV19 and TRBJ2-2, with D perhaps TRBD2 (6 bases). The CDR3 consists of 16 residues. The germline CDR1 and CDR2 sequences are LNHDA and SQIVND (reference sequence). Trimming took 1 base from V and 2 from J, leaving 11 bases between them. CDR3: CASSIGGRFNTGELFF. The CDR3 DNA sequence: TGTGCCAGTAGTATAGGTGGGAGGTTCAACACCGGGGAGCTGTTTTTT.

In its sample, this clonotype was seen many times. The chain uses TRBV6-2 or TRBV6-3 and TRBJ2-3; D is unresolved. V was pared by 0 bases and J by 2 bases, with 12 bases between. Germline V gene sequence: CDR1 MNHEY, CDR2 SVGEGT. The CDR3 length is 16 residues. CDR3 region: CASSYSPAQNTDTQYF. CDR3 in DNA: TGTGCCAGCAGTTACTCACCAGCCCAGAACACAGATACGCAGTATTTT.

This clonotype has at least ten counts. V is TRBV27 and J is TRBJ2-5; TRBD2 matches 12 bases. V gave up 8 bases and J gave up 0 bases; unmatched junction bases: 16. The CDR3 contains 19 residues. The germline V gene encodes CDR1 MNHEY and CDR2 SMNVEV (reference sequence). The CDR3 sequence is CASALRLAGVGGHQETQYF. In nucleotides, the CDR3 is TGTGCCAGCGCTCTAAGACTAGCGGGAGTGGGGGGGCACCAAGAGACCCAGTACTTC.

Many counts were recorded for this clonotype. V is TRBV20-1 and J is TRBJ1-5, with 7 bases identical to TRBD1. Germline trimming cut 6 bases from V and 7 bases from J; bases unmatched to any gene: 18. The germline gives CDR1 DFQATT, CDR2 SNEGSKA (reference sequence). CDR3 length: 16 residues. The CDR3 region is CSAKRPPDRPKQPQHF. CDR3 in DNA: TGCAGTGCGAAGAGGCCCCCGGACAGGCCAAAGCAGCCCCAGCATTTT.

This clonotype was seen at least ten times. The chain joins TRBV3-1 to TRBJ1-1; a possible D gene is TRBD1 (5 bases). V lost 0 bases to trimming and J lost 1 base, with 15 bases between them. The CDR3 sequence is 17 residues long. Per the germline V gene, CDR1 is LGHDT and CDR2 is YNNKEL (reference sequence). CDR3 coding DNA: TGTGCCAGCAGCCAAGATGAGGGGAGAGGGCCGAACACTGAAGCTTTCTTT. Translating gives CASSQDEGRGPNTEAFF.

This clonotype was seen ten or more times. This chain uses TRBV20-1 with TRBJ2-3, with 12 bases fitting TRBD2. CDR1 is DFQATT, CDR2 SNEGSKA, per germline (reference sequence). The CDR3 contains 17 residues. After removal of 3 bases from V and 8 bases from J, the junction contained 15 bases not matched to a gene. In DNA, the CDR3 is TGCAGTGCTAGTATCGGGTCGACTAGCGGGAGTATGGGTACGCAGTATTTT. As protein: CSASIGSTSGSMGTQYF.

The sample holds many counts of this clonotype. This rearrangement joins TRBV27 to TRBJ2-1, with D hard to call. Trimming pared 1 base from V and 6 bases from J, leaving 10 bases between. The CDR3 sequence is 14 residues long. The germline V gene encodes CDR1 MNHEY and CDR2 SMNVEV (reference sequence). For the CDR3, the DNA is TGTGCCAGCAGTTTATACCACCTCCGCAATGAGCAGTTCTTC. It yields the protein CASSLYHLRNEQFF.

The table lists this clonotype with many counts. This chain links TRBV18 with TRBJ1-2, with TRBD1 as a possible D gene (6 bases). Trimming removed 1 base from V and 6 bases from J, with 15 bases in between. The germline V gene has CDR1 KGHSH and CDR2 LQKENI. The CDR3 runs to 15 residues. CDR3 bases: TGTGCCAGCTCACCACAAAGGACAGCCCTAAATGGCTACACCTTC. Encoded protein: CASSPQRTALNGYTF.

The sample holds many counts of this clonotype. The chain recombines TRBV30 with TRBJ1-4, with D hard to call. Trimming stripped 3 bases from V and 8 bases from J, with 16 bases between. Germline V gene lookup returns CDR1 GTSNPN and CDR2 SVGIG (reference sequence). CDR3 size: 14 residues. This chain's CDR3 is CAWSGIGGREKLFF. The CDR3 region has the DNA TGTGCCTGGAGCGGGATTGGTGGGCGGGAAAAACTGTTTTTT.

This clonotype occurred many times. V gene TRBV10-2 combines with J gene TRBJ2-7; perhaps TRBD2 as D (5 bases). The germline V gene encodes CDR1 WSHSY and CDR2 SAAADI. Trimming cost V 4 bases and J 5 bases, with 9 bases left between them. This CDR3 has 12 amino acids. Here the CDR3 reads CASSVARNEQYF. CDR3 DNA sequence: TGCGCCAGCAGTGTAGCGAGGAACGAGCAGTACTTC.